This T cell receptor (beta chain) appears in the sequencing data of a study of lymphopenia after photon versus proton radiotherapy (dated by TCRdb to between 2017 and 2020). Notes on the research overall: In patients with gastrointestinal tumors who developed high-grade lymphopenia, the study compared the immunological effects of photon radiation therapy with those of proton radiation therapy. The cohort included over 15 patients with gastrointestinal tumors who developed lymphopenia after receiving either photon or proton therapy. The study aimed to characterize how the two radiation modalities differ in their impact on the immune system. Summary of the overall study and its limitations: After the lymphocyte count nadir, repertoires from photon-treated patients showed oligoclonal expansion, particularly of CD8+ Temra cells, and this expansion drove the decline in diversity. Across the cohort, an inverse correlation was found between a larger post-nadir drop in TCR diversity and overall survival time among patients who died. During treatment, patients who received proton therapy stayed relatively stable, whereas patients who received photon therapy lost naive T cells and TCR diversity and gained effector/memory populations. The authors looked at the survival association only in patients who died, and they framed better survival with proton therapy as a possibility rather than a demonstrated result.

Library construction relied on the immunoSEQ multiplex PCR assay. Deep sequencing of rearranged TCR beta loci, alongside multiparametric flow cytometry, was used to profile T cell repertoires. TCRdb retrieved this table from immuneACCESS and kept in-frame rearrangements only. Not all clones are present; in checked studies, unresolved V genes account for under half, and no reason is known for the remainder. The table for this sample lists about 12,000 clones; roughly 90% of them were counted only once. The top ten clones comprise more than 2.5% of the sample. The germline V gene encodes CDR1 MNHEY and CDR2 SMNVEV (reference sequence). The CDR3 measures 16 amino acids from cysteine to phenylalanine. The CDR3 DNA has 48 bases and is translated from base 1. Germline trimming amounts to 8 bases on V and 2 bases on J, with 11 as the count of junction bases outside the gene matches. In regard to this clone: What antigen it recognizes has not been identified. Base qualities are not recorded, but no much larger clone differs from it by a single base.

The TCR sequence derives from a man in his fifties or sixties with pancreatic cancer. Specimen: peripheral blood, collected from a patient treated with proton-based radiotherapy. This chain joins TRBV27 to TRBJ1-1, and TRBD1 matches 10 of the central bases. CDR3 protein: CASERTGGYGNTEAFF. In nucleotides, the sequence is TGTGCCAGCGAAAGGACAGGGGGGTACGGCAACACTGAAGCTTTCTTT.